What follows are 18 T cell receptor beta chains derived from one specimen sequenced in a study of shared clonotypes between healthy human individuals. The data were produced by immunoSEQ multiplex PCR, yet TCRdb's version contains in-frame clones alone and is incomplete. The sample has under 2.5 million clones; roughly 90% are singletons. The sequencing input was naive CD4+ T cells from PBMCs. Subset here: CD45RA+ positively selected. These receptor sequences come from a man aged 18 to 29 in good health. Some clones in this sample may be carry-over from other donors' samples.

Notes on this clone: The same CDR3 is also encoded by other DNA sequences in this sample. The V and J genes are TRBV12-5 and TRBJ2-3; 11 nucleotides align to TRBD2. Unmatched junction bases numbered 5, after V lost 6 bases and J lost 0 bases. The CDR3 is 16 residues long. Germline CDR1 is LGHNT and CDR2 is FRNRAP. In DNA, the CDR3 is TGTGCTAGTGGCCCCGGGACTAGCGGAAGCACAGATACGCAGTATTTT. Translation gives CASGPGTSGSTDTQYF. The variable domain in full, with the rest retrieved from reference TRBV12-5 and TRBJ2-3, is DARVTQTPRHKVTEMGQEVTMRCQPILGHNTVFWYRQTMMQGLELLAYFRNRAPLDDSGMPKDRFSAEMPDATLATLKIQPSEPRDSAVYFCASGPGTSGSTDTQYFGPGTRLTVL.

This chain uses TRBV2 with TRBJ2-3; 7 bases are shared with TRBD2. Per germline, CDR1 SNHLY and CDR2 FYNNEI. V shed 7 bases and J 2 bases; nucleotides not matched to a gene: 9. This CDR3 contains 15 residues. The CDR3 spells CASNLVAGFTDTQYF. The CDR3 DNA is TGTGCCAGCAATCTCGTAGCGGGCTTCACAGATACGCAGTATTTT.

The rearrangement joins TRBV5-1 to TRBJ2-5; D remains unclear. Trimming took off 4 bases at V and 3 bases at J, with 16 bases between the two ends. The CDR3 contains 15 residues. CDR1 is SGHRS, CDR2 YFSETQ, per germline. CDR3 nucleotide sequence: TGCGCCAGCAGCCTTTCCGTAGGGATCGAAGAGACCCAGTACTTC. Translated: CASSLSVGIEETQYF.

The chain employs TRBV10-2 and TRBJ1-5; D uncertain. CDR1 is WSHSY and CDR2 is SAAADI in the germline V gene. The CDR3 is 14 amino acids. The V gene lost 4 bases and the J gene lost 4 bases, with 11 bases spanning the gap. CDR3 amino acids: CASSGQNYNQPQHF. Here the CDR3 DNA reads TGCGCCAGCAGTGGGCAGAACTATAATCAGCCCCAGCATTTT.

The V call is TRBV19, the J call TRBJ2-1, with D possibly TRBD2 on 5 matching bases. In germline, CDR1 is LNHDA, CDR2 SQIVND (reference sequence). This CDR3 has 14 amino acids. The V and J ends lost 5 bases and 6 bases respectively, with 14 bases between them. CDR3 coding DNA: TGTGCCAGTAGTTTCTCTAGCAGACCCAATGAGCAGTTCTTC. This gives the protein CASSFSSRPNEQFF.

The gene calls are TRBV2 and TRBJ2-7; TRBD1 matches at 7 bases. The CDR3 has 12 residues. Trimming took 7 bases from V and 5 from J; bases not matched to a gene: 5. CDR1 is SNHLY, CDR2 FYNNEI, per germline. Here the CDR3 reads CASIRQGDEQYF. CDR3 DNA: TGTGCCAGCATCAGACAGGGTGACGAGCAGTACTTC.

This clone was found a few times. The genes are TRBV27 and TRBJ2-2, with a tentative D call TRBD1 (6 bases). Germline V lookup: CDR1 MNHEY, CDR2 SMNVEV (reference sequence). V was cut by 6 bases and J by 4 bases, with 12 bases left in between. The CDR3 length is 14 residues. CDR3 amino acids: CASSRAGATGELFF. The CDR3 DNA sequence: TGTGCCAGCAGCCGGGCAGGGGCCACCGGGGAGCTGTTTTTT.

Comment on this clone: Other DNA variants within this sample encode the same CDR3. The gene calls are TRBV20-1 and TRBJ2-7; D is unclear. The CDR3 extends over 11 amino acids. The germline V and J ends were trimmed by 1 base and 3 bases, with 4 bases remaining between them. Looked up from germline, CDR1 is DFQATT and CDR2 is SNEGSKA (reference sequence). CDR3 loop: CSARGFYEQYF. In nucleotides, the CDR3 is TGCAGTGCTAGAGGATTCTACGAGCAGTACTTC.

The chain employs TRBV30 and TRBJ2-6, with unresolved D. The CDR3 consists of 14 residues. The V gene's germline CDR1 is GTSNPN and CDR2 SVGIG (reference sequence). The germline V and J ends were trimmed by 6 bases and 0 bases, with 9 bases remaining between them. CDR3 sequence (DNA): TGTGCCTGCGGTTTCCTCTCTGGGGCCAACGTCCTGACTTTC. As protein: CACGFLSGANVLTF.

This chain uses TRBV28 with TRBJ2-1, with 8 bases lining up with TRBD1. Germline V lookup: CDR1 MDHEN, CDR2 SYDVKM. J gave up 3 bases and V 3 bases, and 4 bases lay outside the gene matches. CDR3 length: 15 amino acids. CDR3 DNA: TGTGCCAGCAGTTTCCCGGACAGGGTCTACAATGAGCAGTTCTTC. Its translation: CASSFPDRVYNEQFF.

Concerning this clone itself: The junction departs from the called germline gene at one end, perhaps through a read error. This chain joins TRBV9 and TRBJ1-5, with D hard to call. The CDR3 runs to 15 residues. CDR1 and CDR2 (germline): SGDLS, YYNGEE. This CDR3 reads CTSSVEDRGNQPQHF. The CDR3 region has the DNA TGTACCAGCAGCGTCGAGGACCGGGGCAATCAGCCCCAGCATTTT.

A word on this clone: The same CDR3 also results from other DNA sequences found in this sample. V is TRBV4-3 and J is TRBJ2-7; 8 bases are a match to TRBD1. The CDR3 is 13 amino acids. Germline trimming cut 2 bases from V and 7 bases from J; bases unmatched to any gene: 4. Germline CDR1 and CDR2: LGHNA and YSLEER. The CDR3 here is CASSQRTGSEQYF. In DNA form, the CDR3 reads TGCGCCAGCAGCCAACGGACAGGGAGTGAGCAGTACTTC.

The V gene is TRBV30, the J gene TRBJ1-2; D possibly corresponds to TRBD1 (6 bases). The V end lost 5 bases, the J end lost 4 bases, and 11 bases lay between the germline ends. Germline V gene data show CDR1 as GTSNPN and CDR2 as SVGIG (reference sequence). The CDR3 loop spans 12 amino acids. For the CDR3, the DNA is TGTGCCTGGCAACAGGGAGTCTATGGCTACACCTTC. Its protein product is CAWQQGVYGYTF.

The rearrangement joins TRBV6-1 to TRBJ1-5, with no clear D. The V end was cut by 6 bases, the J end by 1 base, with 10 bases between. Germline CDR1 reads MNHNS; CDR2 reads SASEGT. The CDR3 is 14 residues long. The DNA of the CDR3 is TGTGCCAGCAGCCTCACTGACAGCAATCAGCCCCAGCATTTT. Its translation: CASSLTDSNQPQHF.

Only one count was recorded for this clone. At the DNA level, this CDR3 is encoded by other sequences in the same sample as well. The rearrangement links TRBV6-1 to TRBJ2-2; the match to TRBD1 covers 9 bases. The CDR3 has 14 residues. With 6 bases clipped from V and 3 bases from J, the junction kept 2 bases outside the gene matches. The germline V gene encodes CDR1 MNHNS and CDR2 SASEGT. The CDR3 DNA reads TGTGCCAGCAGGGACAGGGGATACACCGGGGAGCTGTTTTTT. Its protein is CASRDRGYTGELFF.

The chain couples TRBV5-6 to TRBJ2-5; D is unclear. V was cut by 4 bases and J by 1 base, with 8 bases left in between. Per germline, CDR1 SGHDT and CDR2 YYEEEE. This CDR3 spans 13 amino acids. Written as DNA, the CDR3 is TGTGCCAGCAGCGTTACAGTCCAAGAGACCCAGTACTTC. As protein: CASSVTVQETQYF.

The chain is built from TRBV7-9 and TRBJ2-7; no clear D gene. V was shortened by 5 bases and J by 3 bases, with 17 bases between the two germline ends. The CDR3 totals 15 residues. The germline CDR1 and CDR2 sequences are SEHNR and FQNEAQ (reference sequence). For the CDR3, the DNA is TGTGCCAGCAGCCTAACGGGTCTTACATACTACGAGCAGTACTTC. Its translation: CASSLTGLTYYEQYF.

As concerns this clone: The same CDR3 arises from other DNA sequences in this sample as well. The J gene is TRBJ2-3, the V gene TRBV5-4, with D perhaps TRBD2 (5 bases). The germline V gene has CDR1 SGHNT and CDR2 YYREEE (reference sequence). The CDR3 sequence is 13 residues long. The V gene lost 2 bases and the J gene lost 3 bases, with 7 bases spanning the gap. This chain's CDR3 is CASSFRGTDTQYF. The CDR3 region has the DNA TGTGCCAGCAGCTTTCGAGGGACAGATACGCAGTATTTT.